This T cell receptor beta chain was identified during a study of CD8 T cells in Susac syndrome. The authors reverse transcribed roughly 0.5 to 1 ug RNA with random hexamers. TCR beta CDR3 was amplified by immunoSEQ multiplex PCR. This amplification extended across 54 Vbeta and 13 Jbeta segments. TCRdb recomputed calls from the immunoSEQ multiplex PCR reads with MiXCR, one row per CDR3 protein. The sample yields hundreds of thousands of distinct CDR3 sequences, just over 90% seen once. Sequencing of TCR beta drew on CD8+ and CD4+ T cells from blood. Negative isolation was used for CD8+ and CD4+ T cells and FACS enrichment for TEMRA cells. This receptor was identified in a human donor with multiple sclerosis. The sequenced material came from CD4+ T cells from PBMCs.

The CDR3 DNA follows: TGCAGCGTTGAGGGGGGATTAGGAAATCAGCCCCAGCATTTT. Translating it yields CSVEGGLGNQPQHF. The chain couples TRBV29-1 to TRBJ1-5, with TRBD1 as a possible D gene (5 bases). The CDR3 has 14 amino acids. In germline, CDR1 is SQVTM, CDR2 ANQGSEA. The V end was cut by 3 bases, the J end by 4 bases, with 13 bases between.